This T cell receptor beta chain comes out of a study of T-cell memory formation after mild COVID-19. Study context: Largely donor-specific TCR clusters were found.

There are 16 residues in the CDR3. Germline CDR1 and CDR2: SGHVS and FQNEAQ. After removal of 1 base from V and 8 bases from J, the junction contained 8 bases not matched to a gene. TCRdb redid the calling of the 5' RACE reads with MiXCR, one entry per CDR3 protein. Of some 120,000 distinct CDR3 sequences listed, about 15% were seen once; the top ten hold about 15%. Notes on this clonotype: Its antigen is currently unknown.

Points from the study as a whole: Clones contracting day 15 to 85 were balanced CD4/CD8; later expanders leaned CD4+.

The rearrangement joins TRBV7-8 to TRBJ1-4; 9 bases are a match to TRBD1. This TCR was sampled from an adult woman who had mild COVID-19 (a few samples of this study predate the infection). Cell type and time point are not known. Sample: PBMCs or a T cell subset sorted from them (not recorded which). The CDR3 DNA follows: TGTGCCAGCAGCTTAGGGGACAGGGTTAGGCGGGAAAAACTGTTTTTT. Translation gives CASSLGDRVRREKLFF.